Sequencing of this T cell receptor beta chain was carried out in a study of Graves' ophthalmopathy and Graves' hyperthyroidism. Trimming left V 3 bases short and J 2 bases short, with 8 bases between. The CDR3 consists of 13 residues. This clonotype showed up many times. Scientists amplified the TCR beta CDR3 regions from RNA transcripts. Investigators did first-round RT-PCR with HTBI primers, then second-round multiplex PCR. TCRdb re-analysed the multiplex PCR reads in MiXCR, keeping a single row per CDR3 protein. The profile shows around 660,000 distinct CDR3 sequences, about 38% of them singletons.

The source of this sequence is an adult man with Graves' ophthalmopathy. The gene calls are TRBV12-3 or TRBV12-4 and TRBJ2-7; D is perhaps TRBD2 (5 bases). Sequenced material: peripheral blood. The CDR3 reads CASSFSGTYEQYF. CDR3 coding DNA: TGTGCCAGCAGTTTCTCGGGGACCTACGAGCAGTACTTC.